The clone carrying this TCR beta chain was observed at least ten times. The antigen is undetermined. The sample belongs to a study of blood T cells in healthy people across ages. It was with a sample-barcoded 5' primer and a J-beta primer mix that a second PCR of about 7 to 12 cycles was run. MiXCR, run by TCRdb on the 5' RACE reads, gives a single entry per CDR3 protein. This sample yields about a million distinct CDR3 sequences, of which just over 50% are seen a single time; over 20% belongs to the top ten. Broader study findings: Naive CD4+ cells and diversity were both higher in long-lived donors than in aged donors.

The total RNA that was extracted per sample amounted to at least 5 micrograms. The sequence came from a woman aged 55 to 70 in good health. The specimen sequenced was blood.

In DNA form, the CDR3 reads TGTGCCAGCAGCCCGACAGGGCCCTATGGCTACACCTTC. It encodes CASSPTGPYGYTF. The chain has TRBV7-2 and TRBJ1-2; 7 bases are a match to TRBD1. Germline CDR1 is SGHTA and CDR2 is FQGNSA. The V and J ends lost 5 bases and 4 bases, in that order; junction bases with no gene match: 4. The CDR3 has 13 residues.